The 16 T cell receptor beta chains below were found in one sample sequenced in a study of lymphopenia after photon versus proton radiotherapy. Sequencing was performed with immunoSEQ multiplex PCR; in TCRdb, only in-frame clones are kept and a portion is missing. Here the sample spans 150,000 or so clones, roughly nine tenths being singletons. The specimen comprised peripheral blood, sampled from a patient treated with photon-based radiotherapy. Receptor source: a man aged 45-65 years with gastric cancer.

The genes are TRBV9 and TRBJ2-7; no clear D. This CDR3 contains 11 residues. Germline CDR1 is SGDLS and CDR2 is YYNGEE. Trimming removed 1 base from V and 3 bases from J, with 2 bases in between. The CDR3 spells CASSVSYEQYF. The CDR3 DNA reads TGTGCCAGCAGCGTAAGCTACGAGCAGTACTTC.

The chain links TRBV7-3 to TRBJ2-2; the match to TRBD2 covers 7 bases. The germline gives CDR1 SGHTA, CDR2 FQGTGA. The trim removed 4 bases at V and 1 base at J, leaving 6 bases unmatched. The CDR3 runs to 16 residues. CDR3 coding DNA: TGTGCCAGCAGCTCGAAAGCTAGCGGGAACACCGGGGAGCTGTTTTTT. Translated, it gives CASSSKASGNTGELFF.

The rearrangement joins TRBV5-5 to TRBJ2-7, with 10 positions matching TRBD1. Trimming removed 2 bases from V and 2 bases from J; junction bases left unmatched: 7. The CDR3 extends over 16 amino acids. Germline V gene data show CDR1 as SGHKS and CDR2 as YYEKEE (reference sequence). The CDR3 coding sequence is TGTGCCAGCAGCTTTCCCCCTGGACAGGGGGCCTACGAGCAGTACTTC. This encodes CASSFPPGQGAYEQYF.

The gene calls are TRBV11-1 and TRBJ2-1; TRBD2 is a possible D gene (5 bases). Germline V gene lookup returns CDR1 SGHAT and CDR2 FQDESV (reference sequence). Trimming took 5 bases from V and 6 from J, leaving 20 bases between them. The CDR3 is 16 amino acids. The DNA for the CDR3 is TGTGCCAGCAGCCCCCAGGTGTCCGGGGTGGCCAATGAGCAGTTCTTC. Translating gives CASSPQVSGVANEQFF.

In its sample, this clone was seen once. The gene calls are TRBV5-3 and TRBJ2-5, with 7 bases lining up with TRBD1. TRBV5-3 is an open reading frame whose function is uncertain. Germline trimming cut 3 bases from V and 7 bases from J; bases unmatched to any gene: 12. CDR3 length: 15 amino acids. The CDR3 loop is CARSSRDSNSMTQYF. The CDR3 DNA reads TGTGCCAGAAGCTCTAGGGACAGTAATTCGATGACCCAGTACTTC.

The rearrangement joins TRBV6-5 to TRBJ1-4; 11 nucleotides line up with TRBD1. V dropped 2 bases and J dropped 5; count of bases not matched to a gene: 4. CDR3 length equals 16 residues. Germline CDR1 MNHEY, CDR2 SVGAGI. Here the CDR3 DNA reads TGTGCCAGCAGTTACCGACGGACAGGGGGCAATGAAAAACTGTTTTTT. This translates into CASSYRRTGGNEKLFF.

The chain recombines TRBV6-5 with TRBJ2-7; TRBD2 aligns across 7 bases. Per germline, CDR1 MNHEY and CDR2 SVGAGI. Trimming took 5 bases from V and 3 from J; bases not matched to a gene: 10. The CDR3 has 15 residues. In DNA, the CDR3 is TGTGCCAGCAGTCTCCCCGGGACTAATGTCTACGAGCAGTACTTC. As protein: CASSLPGTNVYEQYF.

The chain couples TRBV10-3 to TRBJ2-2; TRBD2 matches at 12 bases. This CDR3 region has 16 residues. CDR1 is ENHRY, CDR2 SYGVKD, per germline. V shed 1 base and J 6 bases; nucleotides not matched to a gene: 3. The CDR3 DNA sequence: TGTGCCATCAGTGAGTGGACTAGCGGGACTTCCGGGGAGCTGTTTTTT. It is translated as CAISEWTSGTSGELFF.

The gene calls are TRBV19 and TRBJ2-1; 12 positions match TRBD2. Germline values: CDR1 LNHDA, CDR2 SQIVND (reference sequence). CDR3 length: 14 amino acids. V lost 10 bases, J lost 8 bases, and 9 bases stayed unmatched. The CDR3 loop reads CATQRTSGKDEQFF. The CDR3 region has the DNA TGTGCCACCCAAAGGACTAGCGGGAAGGATGAGCAGTTCTTC.

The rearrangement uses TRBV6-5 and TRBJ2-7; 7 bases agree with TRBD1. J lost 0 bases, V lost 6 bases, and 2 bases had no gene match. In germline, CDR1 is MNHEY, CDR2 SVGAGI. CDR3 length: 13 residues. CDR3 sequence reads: CASRRQGSYEQYF. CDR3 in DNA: TGTGCCAGCAGAAGACAGGGCTCCTACGAGCAGTACTTC.

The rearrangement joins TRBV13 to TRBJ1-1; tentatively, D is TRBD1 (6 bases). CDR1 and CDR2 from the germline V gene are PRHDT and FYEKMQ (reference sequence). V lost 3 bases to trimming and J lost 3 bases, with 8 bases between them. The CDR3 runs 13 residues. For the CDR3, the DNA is TGTGCCAGCAGCTTCGGGGGGCACACTGAAGCTTTCTTT. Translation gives CASSFGGHTEAFF. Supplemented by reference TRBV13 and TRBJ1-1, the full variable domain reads AAGVIQSPRHLIKEKRETATLKCYPIPRHDTVYWYQQGPGQDPQFLISFYEKMQSDKGSIPDRFSAQQFSDYHSELNMSSLELGDSALYFCASSFGGHTEAFFGQGTRLTVV.

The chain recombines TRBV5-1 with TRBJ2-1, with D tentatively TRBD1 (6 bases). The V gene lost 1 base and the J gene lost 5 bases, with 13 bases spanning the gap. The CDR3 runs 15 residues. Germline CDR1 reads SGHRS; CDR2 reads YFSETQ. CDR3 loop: CASSLTGSFDNEQFF. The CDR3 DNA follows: TGCGCCAGCAGCTTGACAGGGAGTTTTGACAATGAGCAGTTCTTC.

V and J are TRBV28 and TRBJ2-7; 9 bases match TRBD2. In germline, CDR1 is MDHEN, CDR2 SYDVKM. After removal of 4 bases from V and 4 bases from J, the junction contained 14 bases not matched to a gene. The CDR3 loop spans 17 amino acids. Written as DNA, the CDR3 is TGTGCCAGCAGTTCCCCGTCCCTAGCGGGAAAGGAATACGAGCAGTACTTC. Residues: CASSSPSLAGKEYEQYF.

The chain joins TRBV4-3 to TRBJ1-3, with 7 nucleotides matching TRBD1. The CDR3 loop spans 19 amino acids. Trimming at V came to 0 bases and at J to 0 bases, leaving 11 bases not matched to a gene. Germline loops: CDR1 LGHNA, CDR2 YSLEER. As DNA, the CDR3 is TGCGCCAGCAGCCAAGATTTACAGGGGACTTTCCTCTCTGGAAACACCATATATTTT. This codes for CASSQDLQGTFLSGNTIYF.

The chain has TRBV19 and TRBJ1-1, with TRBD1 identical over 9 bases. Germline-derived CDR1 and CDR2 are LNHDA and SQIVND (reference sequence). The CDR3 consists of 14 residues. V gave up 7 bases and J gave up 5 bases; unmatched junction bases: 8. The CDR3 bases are TGTGCCAGTAATCCCCGGGACAGGGTGACTGAAGCTTTCTTT. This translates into CASNPRDRVTEAFF.

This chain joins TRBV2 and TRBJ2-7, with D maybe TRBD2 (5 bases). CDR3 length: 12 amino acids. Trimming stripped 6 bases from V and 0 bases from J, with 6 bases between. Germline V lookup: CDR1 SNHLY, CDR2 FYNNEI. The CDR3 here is CASRRDSYEQYF. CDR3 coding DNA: TGTGCCAGCAGGAGGGACTCCTACGAGCAGTACTTC.